The present entry profiles one TCR beta chain with its context. Germline assignment: CDR1 SGHRS and CDR2 YFSETQ. J was trimmed by 4 bases and V by 0 bases; bases with no gene match: 2. The CDR3 runs 15 residues. This record comes from a study of blood T cell repertoires in COVID-19. Study background: Sites across the United States, Italy and Spain contributed samples from acute and convalescent COVID-19. From T cells, B-cell-depleted T cells, or PBMCs came the material, which was cDNA or gDNA.

Repertoires were generated with immunoSEQ multiplex PCR, while TCRdb's copy carries only in-frame clones and drops some. The sample has 200,000 or so clones; over 80% are singletons. The sample taken for sequencing was PBMCs or T cells enriched from blood (not recorded which). The clonotype comes from a woman aged 30 to 39 who had been exposed to COVID-19. The chain combines TRBV5-1 with TRBJ1-1; TRBD1 agrees at 11 bases. The CDR3: CASSLDGTGGTEAFF. Here the CDR3 DNA reads TGCGCCAGCAGCTTGGATGGGACAGGGGGCACTGAAGCTTTCTTT.